This T cell receptor (beta chain) is from a study of blood T cell repertoires in COVID-19. About the research overall: Sites across the United States, Italy and Spain contributed samples from acute and convalescent COVID-19. PBMCs, B-cell-depleted T cells, or T cells were the source of the cDNA or gDNA that made up the material.

In the study's own analysis: Reference gene primer amplification gave nucleated cell count estimates. Sequencing was performed with immunoSEQ multiplex PCR; in TCRdb, only in-frame clones are kept and a portion is missing. V and J calls and clone size are as listed in that table; D and trimming were resolved from the DNA. The sample carries 200,000 to 300,000 clones, approximately 90% recorded once. Seattle's enrolled individuals joined amid active infection and were then monitored longitudinally. Germline CDR1 and CDR2: SNHLY and FYNNEI. V lost 4 bases, J lost 5 bases, and 8 bases stayed unmatched. The CDR3 contains 15 residues.

Source material: peripheral blood. The source of this sequence is a woman in her thirties with COVID-19, enrolled during active disease. J is TRBJ2-7 and V is TRBV2, with 10 nucleotides matching TRBD1. This CDR3 is CASSVLGQGIHEQYF. The CDR3 DNA is TGTGCCAGCAGTGTTCTGGGACAGGGGATACACGAGCAGTACTTC.